The 20 T cell receptor beta chains reported below all come from one sample, sequenced in a study of shared clonotypes between healthy human individuals. Produced via immunoSEQ multiplex PCR; TCRdb's table is partial and in-frame only. Of some 490,000 clones listed, 81% are singletons. Sequencing was done on a sample of PBMCs. The receptors come from a woman aged 40 to 50 in good health. Some clones in this sample may be carry-over from other donors' samples.

This chain uses TRBV5-6 with TRBJ2-7; 8 bases are a match to TRBD2. Looked up from germline, CDR1 is SGHDT and CDR2 is YYEEEE. The CDR3 is 14 amino acids. Trimming removed 5 bases from V and 4 bases from J; junction bases left unmatched: 8. CDR3 amino acids: CASRGPGGRYEQYF. Written as DNA, the CDR3 is TGTGCCAGCAGGGGTCCGGGAGGGCGGTACGAGCAGTACTTC.

The V call is TRBV7-2, the J call TRBJ2-5; 14 bases are a match to TRBD2. The CDR3 consists of 17 residues. Germline V gene data show CDR1 as SGHTA and CDR2 as FQGNSA. V trimming: 5 bases; J trimming: 11 bases; junction bases outside the gene matches: 16. The CDR3 reads CASSLRARGLAGVEQYF. The DNA for the CDR3 is TGTGCCAGCAGCCTCCGAGCTCGGGGACTAGCGGGAGTAGAGCAGTACTTC.

V and J are TRBV7-9 and TRBJ1-5; D is ambiguous. The CDR3 extends over 15 amino acids. Germline loops: CDR1 SEHNR, CDR2 FQNEAQ (reference sequence). V lost 5 bases and J lost 7, with 18 bases in between. The chain's CDR3 is CASSPTRGQGQPQHF. CDR3 bases: TGTGCCAGCAGCCCTACCCGGGGTCAAGGACAGCCCCAGCATTTT.

V usage is TRBV28 and J usage is TRBJ1-5, with a tentative D call TRBD1 (6 bases). Germline values: CDR1 MDHEN, CDR2 SYDVKM. This CDR3 contains 17 residues. The V end was cut by 6 bases, the J end by 2 bases, with 20 bases between. CDR3 residues: CASRRTNREGRNQPQHF. DNA for the CDR3: TGTGCCAGCAGACGCACGAACAGGGAAGGTCGCAATCAGCCCCAGCATTTT.

The chain has TRBV6-5 and TRBJ2-7; TRBD2 is a possible D gene (6 bases). Germline V gene data show CDR1 as MNHEY and CDR2 as SVGAGI. There are 16 residues in the CDR3. The V end was cut by 0 bases, the J end by 0 bases, with 12 bases between. The CDR3 region is CASSYSSGAGSYEQYF. DNA for the CDR3: TGTGCCAGCAGTTACTCGAGCGGAGCGGGCTCCTACGAGCAGTACTTC.

Only one count was recorded for this clone. Given a much more abundant clone one base away, this may be a read error. The same CDR3 arises from other DNA sequences in this sample as well. This rearrangement joins TRBV28 to TRBJ1-6; unclear D gene. The CDR3 loop spans 15 amino acids. With 6 bases removed from V and 0 bases from J, the gap between germline ends came to 9 bases. Germline values: CDR1 MDHEN, CDR2 SYDVKM. CDR3 nucleotide sequence: TGTGCCAGCAGCGGCGGCAGCTCCTATAATTCACCCCTCCACTTT. Protein: CASSGGSSYNSPLHF.

The rearrangement uses TRBV30 and TRBJ1-4; TRBD1 is a possible D gene (5 bases). Germline V gene sequence: CDR1 GTSNPN, CDR2 SVGIG (reference sequence). This CDR3 is 15 amino acids long. Trimming took off 1 base at V and 5 bases at J, with 14 bases between the two ends. CDR3 DNA sequence: TGTGCCTGGAGTGACGGTGGGGCAGAAAATGAAAAACTGTTTTTT. Residues: CAWSDGGAENEKLFF.

The rearrangement links TRBV5-6 to TRBJ2-2; possible D gene TRBD1, 6 bases. Trimming shortened V by 0 bases and J by 0 bases, and 15 bases separated the two germline ends. The germline V gene has CDR1 SGHDT and CDR2 YYEEEE. This CDR3 has 18 amino acids. CDR3 in amino acids: CASSLVGALLPNTGELFF. The CDR3 nucleotides read TGTGCCAGCAGCTTGGTGGGGGCGCTTCTCCCGAACACCGGGGAGCTGTTTTTT.

This clone was recorded a few times. A far larger clone is only one base removed, so a read error is likely. The conserved closing phenylalanine or tryptophan is absent in this CDR3, likely reflecting a read error. V gene TRBV4-1 combines with J gene TRBJ2-7; D not certain. This CDR3 has 14 amino acids. Trimming cost V 4 bases and J 0 bases, with 10 bases left between them. CDR1 and CDR2 (germline): MGHRA, YSYEKL. The CDR3 region has the DNA TGCGCCAGCAGCCTACAGAGGTACTCCTACGAGCAGTACCTC. This translates into CASSLQRYSYEQYL.

The rearrangement links TRBV27 to TRBJ2-1; TRBD2 matches 7 bases. This CDR3 is 16 amino acids long. The germline gives CDR1 MNHEY, CDR2 SMNVEV (reference sequence). V lost 3 bases and J lost 4; bases outside the gene matches: 9. CDR3 region: CASSFTLADTYNEQFF. CDR3 sequence (DNA): TGTGCCAGCAGTTTCACTCTAGCGGATACTTACAATGAGCAGTTCTTC.

The chain uses TRBV5-6 and TRBJ2-3; D is possibly TRBD1 or TRBD2 (6 bases each). The ends were cut back, 0 bases at V and 4 bases at J, with 15 bases in the middle. Germline V gives CDR1 SGHDT, CDR2 YYEEEE. The CDR3 extends over 16 amino acids. The CDR3 sequence is CASSLASGGGADTQYF. The CDR3 DNA reads TGTGCCAGCAGCTTGGCCTCCGGGGGCGGCGCAGATACGCAGTATTTT.

The chain is built from TRBV12-2 and TRBJ1-5; TRBD1 is taken as the D call from the table, unchecked against the DNA. TRBV12-2 is a pseudogene segment. The CDR3 spans 16 residues. CDR3 nucleotides: TGTGCAAGTCGCTTGCGGACACCGCGATTAAATCAGCCCCAGCATTTT. Translating it yields CASRLRTPRLNQPQHF.

CDR3 in DNA: TGTGCCAGCAGCTTGGGACTAGCAATGACCGGGGAGCTGTTTTTT. It encodes CASSLGLAMTGELFF. This chain links TRBV5-8 with TRBJ2-2, with 7 bases aligning to TRBD2. V was pared by 0 bases and J by 5 bases, with 4 bases of the junction left unmatched. The germline V gene encodes CDR1 SGHTS and CDR2 YDEGEE. The CDR3 totals 15 residues.

This chain joins TRBV29-1 and TRBJ1-5; D remains unclear. V was cut by 5 bases and J by 3 bases, with 11 bases left in between. This CDR3 has 13 residues. In germline, CDR1 is SQVTM, CDR2 ANQGSEA. CDR3 bases: TGCAGCGTTCAGTTGGAGAACAATCAGCCCCAGCATTTT. It specifies CSVQLENNQPQHF. Drawing the rest from reference TRBV29-1 and TRBJ1-5, the complete variable domain is SAVISQKPSRDICQRGTSLTIQCQVDSQVTMMFWYRQQPGQSLTLIATANQGSEATYESGFVIDKFPISRPNLTFSTLTVSNMSPEDSSIYLCSVQLENNQPQHFGDGTRLSIL.

The chain couples TRBV2 to TRBJ2-7; tentatively, D is TRBD2 (5 bases). The CDR3 has 14 residues. Germline V gene data show CDR1 as SNHLY and CDR2 as FYNNEI. V lost 9 bases and J lost 0, with 15 bases in between. The CDR3 region is CARLHLSDSYEQYF. The CDR3 DNA sequence: TGTGCCAGACTTCACCTTAGCGACTCCTACGAGCAGTACTTC.

The rearrangement uses TRBV18 and TRBJ2-5; D perhaps matches TRBD2 (6 bases). CDR1 KGHSH and CDR2 LQKENI come from the germline V gene. With 3 bases removed from V and 5 bases from J, the gap between germline ends came to 13 bases. The CDR3 spans 14 residues. The CDR3 DNA reads TGTGCCAGCTCACCGCTAACGGGAGTGGAGACCCAGTACTTC. Translation: CASSPLTGVETQYF.

This chain connects TRBV4-1 to TRBJ1-1, with D uncertain. The V gene's germline CDR1 is MGHRA and CDR2 YSYEKL. This CDR3 has 13 residues. V gave up 1 base and J gave up 3 bases, with 6 bases separating them. CDR3 bases: TGCGCCAGCAGCCAAGCCCTAGACACTGAAGCTTTCTTT. Protein product: CASSQALDTEAFF.

V is TRBV25-1 and J is TRBJ2-1; TRBD2 matches 8 bases. Per the germline V gene, CDR1 is MGHDK and CDR2 is SYGVNS. After removal of 7 bases from V and 9 bases from J, the junction contained 11 bases not matched to a gene. The CDR3 is 14 residues long. The CDR3 bases are TGTGCCAGCATTCCTCGGACTAGCATGGGTGAGCAGTTCTTC. It encodes CASIPRTSMGEQFF.

This chain joins TRBV10-3 and TRBJ2-5; D is ambiguous. The germline V gene encodes CDR1 ENHRY and CDR2 SYGVKD. The CDR3 covers 13 residues. V lost 3 bases and J 5 bases, leaving 10 bases between the germline ends. The CDR3 DNA sequence: TGTGCCATCAGTGATCTACAGCTGGAGACCCAGTACTTC. Its protein is CAISDLQLETQYF.

The J gene is TRBJ2-7, the V gene TRBV18; possibly TRBD2 for D (5 bases). V lost 2 bases to trimming and J lost 4 bases, with 15 bases between them. This CDR3 spans 15 amino acids. Germline CDR1 and CDR2: KGHSH and LQKENI. The CDR3 is CASSPDRAALYEQYF. In nucleotides, the CDR3 is TGTGCCAGCTCACCAGATCGAGCGGCCCTGTACGAGCAGTACTTC.